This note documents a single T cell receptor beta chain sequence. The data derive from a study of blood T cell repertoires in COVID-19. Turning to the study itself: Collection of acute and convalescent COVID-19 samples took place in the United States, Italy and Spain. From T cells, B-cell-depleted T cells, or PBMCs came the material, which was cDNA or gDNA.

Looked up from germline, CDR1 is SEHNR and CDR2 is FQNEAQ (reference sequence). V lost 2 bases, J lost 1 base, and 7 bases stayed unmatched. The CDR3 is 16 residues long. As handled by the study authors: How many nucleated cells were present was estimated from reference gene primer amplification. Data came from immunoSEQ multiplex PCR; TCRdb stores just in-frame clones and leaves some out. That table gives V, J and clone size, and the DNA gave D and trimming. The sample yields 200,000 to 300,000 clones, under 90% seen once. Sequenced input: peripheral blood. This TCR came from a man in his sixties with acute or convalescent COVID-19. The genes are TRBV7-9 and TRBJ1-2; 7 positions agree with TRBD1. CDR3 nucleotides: TGTGCCAGCAGCTTATGGGGGACAGTTTTTAACTATGGCTACACCTTC. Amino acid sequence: CASSLWGTVFNYGYTF. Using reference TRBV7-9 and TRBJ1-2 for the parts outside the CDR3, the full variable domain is DTGVSQNPRHKITKRGQNVTFRCDPISEHNRLYWYRQTLGQGPEFLTYFQNEAQLEKSRLLSDRFSAERPKGSFSTLEIQRTEQGDSAMYLCASSLWGTVFNYGYTFGSGTRLTVV.